This T cell receptor beta chain was captured in a study of identical twins. TCRdb reanalysed the 5' RACE reads using MiXCR and keeps one entry per CDR3 protein. The repertoire has about 890,000 distinct CDR3 sequences, roughly an eighth of them found once; the top ten carry under 2%. With regard to this clonotype: The antigen remains undetermined.

General study findings and limits: Cross-sectional statistical analysis, not tracking of the same donors, underpinned the conclusions. When twins shared out-of-frame alpha sequences, those sequences had excess low generation probability.

These data also formed part of another study, on yellow fever vaccine responses in identical twins. This second study notes: Reports say the vaccine T cell response in twins looked partly convergent and partly personalized.

This sequence originates from a woman aged 18-35 years in good health. Material: PBMCs.

CDR3 sequence (DNA): TGTGCCAGCAGGCAAGGATTAAGGACAGGGGTTTCACCCCTCCACTTT. This sequence encodes CASRQGLRTGVSPLHF. The chain has TRBV6-1 and TRBJ1-6; 9 positions match TRBD1. The length of the CDR3 is 16 residues. CDR1 and CDR2 (germline): MNHNS, SASEGT. After removal of 6 bases from V and 9 bases from J, the junction contained 12 bases not matched to a gene.